Following are 26 T cell receptor beta chains from one sample sequenced in a study of blood T cell repertoires in COVID-19. The table came from immunoSEQ multiplex PCR; TCRdb's copy has only in-frame clones and leaves some out. The data contain fewer than 500,000 clones, 75% to 90% of them seen just once; the ten biggest clones take up 1.1%. The sequenced material came from PBMCs or T cells enriched from blood (not recorded which). These receptor sequences come from a young man who had recovered from COVID-19.

The genes are TRBV7-6 and TRBJ2-5; D gene unclear. This CDR3 has 13 residues. Germline V gene sequence: CDR1 SGHVS, CDR2 FNYEAQ. V dropped 0 bases and J dropped 3 bases, with 5 bases sitting between them. The CDR3 protein is CASSLAPEETQYF. The CDR3 DNA reads as TGTGCCAGCAGCTTAGCCCCGGAAGAGACCCAGTACTTC.

This rearrangement joins TRBV9 to TRBJ2-5, with D perhaps TRBD2 (6 bases). The length of the CDR3 is 14 residues. V was pared by 4 bases and J by 5 bases, with 15 bases between. Germline CDR1 is SGDLS and CDR2 is YYNGEE. The CDR3 loop reads CASSPTLASETQYF. As DNA, the CDR3 is TGTGCCAGCAGCCCCACTCTAGCGTCGGAGACCCAGTACTTC.

This clone was seen once. The V gene is TRBV30, the J gene TRBJ2-3, with TRBD2 identical over 7 bases. Germline CDR1 and CDR2: GTSNPN and SVGIG (reference sequence). The J segment lost 3 bases and the V segment lost 7 bases, leaving 7 bases of the junction unmatched. The CDR3 spans 13 residues. The CDR3 loop is CASERDLTDTQYF. The CDR3 nucleotides read TGTGCCTCGGAGCGGGACCTTACAGATACGCAGTATTTT.

V usage is TRBV6-5 and J usage is TRBJ1-6; TRBD1 aligns across 7 bases. V gave up 6 bases and J gave up 8 bases; unmatched junction bases: 7. This CDR3 contains 14 residues. Germline CDR1 MNHEY, CDR2 SVGAGI. The CDR3 is CASRDGTDYSPLHF. DNA for the CDR3: TGTGCCAGCAGGGATGGGACAGATTATTCACCCCTCCACTTT.

The chain links TRBV28 to TRBJ2-7, with TRBD2 matching over 13 bases. Germline CDR1 MDHEN, CDR2 SYDVKM. The CDR3 has 18 amino acids. The V segment lost 5 bases and the J segment 7 bases; nucleotides outside the gene matches: 17. CDR3 in DNA: TGTGCCAGCAGTCAGCAAACGCTAACTAGCGGGAGGGCCTGGGAGCAGTACTTC. It is translated as CASSQQTLTSGRAWEQYF.

The CDR3 here is CASTPGQGPYEQYF. The DNA of the CDR3 is TGTGCCAGCACCCCGGGACAGGGTCCGTACGAGCAGTACTTC. The rearrangement joins TRBV6-5 to TRBJ2-7; 9 bases line up with TRBD1. The CDR3 totals 14 residues. V was pared by 7 bases and J by 4 bases, with 8 bases of the junction left unmatched. The germline V gene has CDR1 MNHEY and CDR2 SVGAGI.

This rearrangement joins TRBV10-3 to TRBJ2-1; 8 bases match TRBD2. The germline V gene encodes CDR1 ENHRY and CDR2 SYGVKD. This CDR3 has 12 amino acids. V lost 10 bases to trimming and J lost 7 bases; unmatched junction nucleotides: 6. CDR3 sequence (DNA): TGTGCCACAGAGCGGGAGAGGAATGAGCAGTTCTTC. Its translation is CATERERNEQFF.

This rearrangement joins TRBV6-5 to TRBJ1-1; D unresolved. Trimming stripped 6 bases from V and 0 bases from J, with 8 bases between. Germline V gene sequence: CDR1 MNHEY, CDR2 SVGAGI. The CDR3 sequence is 13 residues long. This chain's CDR3 is CASSVHVNTEAFF. CDR3 coding DNA: TGTGCCAGCAGCGTACACGTGAACACTGAAGCTTTCTTT.

The genes are TRBV2 and TRBJ1-5; 9 nucleotides line up with TRBD1. Germline CDR1 reads SNHLY; CDR2 reads FYNNEI. The CDR3 covers 18 residues. The junction had 9 bases not matched to a gene; V was cut back by 1 base and J by 2 bases. CDR3 sequence: CASSEEFRGQGGNQPQHF. CDR3 DNA sequence: TGTGCCAGCAGTGAAGAATTTAGGGGACAGGGAGGCAATCAGCCCCAGCATTTT.

This sequence joins TRBV18 and TRBJ2-3; 9 positions agree with TRBD2. From germline, CDR1 is KGHSH and CDR2 LQKENI. The CDR3 sequence is 15 residues long. V shed 6 bases, J shed 1 base, and the junction held 5 bases outside the gene matches. Here the CDR3 reads CASSRASGGTDTQYF. The CDR3 nucleotides are TGTGCCAGCTCGCGCGCTAGCGGGGGCACAGATACGCAGTATTTT.

This clone was seen a single time. The rearrangement joins TRBV19 to TRBJ2-7; 9 bases agree with TRBD2. Germline lookup yields CDR1 LNHDA and CDR2 SQIVND (reference sequence). The CDR3 runs to 15 residues. The V and J ends lost 3 bases and 3 bases, in that order; junction bases with no gene match: 6. CDR3 bases: TGTGCCAGTAGTATCTGGGTAGCGGGAGACTACGAGCAGTACTTC. Protein product: CASSIWVAGDYEQYF. The variable domain in full, completed from reference TRBV19 and TRBJ2-7, reads DGGITQSPKYLFRKEGQNVTLSCEQNLNHDAMYWYRQDPGQGLRLIYYSQIVNDFQKGDIAEGYSVSREKKESFPLTVTSAQKNPTAFYLCASSIWVAGDYEQYFGPGTRLTVT.

The chain links TRBV12-3 or TRBV12-4 to TRBJ2-5, with TRBD2 matching over 7 bases. The CDR3 has 13 amino acids. V trimming: 6 bases; J trimming: 5 bases; junction bases outside the gene matches: 6. CDR3 sequence (DNA): TGTGCCAGCAGAATGGCGGGAGTTGAGACCCAGTACTTC. Translating it yields CASRMAGVETQYF.

J is TRBJ2-3 and V is TRBV9, with TRBD2 matching over 10 bases. Germline CDR1 and CDR2: SGDLS and YYNGEE. This CDR3 has 18 amino acids. Trimming removed 0 bases from V and 4 bases from J; junction bases left unmatched: 11. The CDR3 spells CASSVGSSGRADADTQYF. The CDR3 DNA is TGTGCCAGCAGCGTAGGATCAAGCGGGAGGGCCGACGCAGATACGCAGTATTTT.

The CDR3 is CASSVLAQVSTDTQYF. In DNA, the CDR3 is TGTGCCAGCAGCGTACTAGCCCAAGTAAGCACAGATACGCAGTATTTT. V is TRBV9 and J is TRBJ2-3, with a tentative D call TRBD2 (5 bases). Trimming removed 1 base at V and 0 bases at J, with 12 bases between. From germline, CDR1 is SGDLS and CDR2 YYNGEE. The CDR3 sequence is 16 residues long.

This chain links TRBV16 with TRBJ1-5; no firm D call. Trimming stripped 4 bases from V and 1 base from J, with 17 bases between. CDR3 length: 17 amino acids. Germline V gene sequence: CDR1 KGHSY, CDR2 FQNENV. The CDR3, as DNA: TGTGCCAGCAGCCTTACTCCGGGTCTCTTGAGCAATCAGCCCCAGCATTTT. Protein sequence: CASSLTPGLLSNQPQHF.

The rearrangement joins TRBV30 to TRBJ2-2, with no clear D. CDR1 is GTSNPN, CDR2 SVGIG, per germline (reference sequence). There are 12 residues in the CDR3. V was trimmed by 7 bases and J by 6 bases, leaving 12 bases between them. CDR3 sequence: CALGPQPGELFF. The CDR3 DNA reads TGTGCCTTGGGTCCACAACCCGGGGAGCTGTTTTTT.

The rearrangement joins TRBV29-1 to TRBJ2-3, with 9 positions matching TRBD2. V trimming: 8 bases; J trimming: 1 base; junction bases outside the gene matches: 13. Looked up from germline, CDR1 is SQVTM and CDR2 is ANQGSEA. The CDR3 sequence is 16 residues long. CDR3 region: CSPSLWAGGCTDTQYF. CDR3 DNA: TGCAGCCCATCCCTTTGGGCGGGAGGGTGCACAGATACGCAGTATTTT.

V is TRBV5-1 and J is TRBJ1-2; weak D call: TRBD1 (5 bases). V was pared by 0 bases and J by 8 bases, with 17 bases between. CDR1 is SGHRS and CDR2 is YFSETQ in the germline V gene. The CDR3 runs to 15 residues. CDR3 coding DNA: TGCGCCAGCAGCTTGGGTGGGGCCTCAGGGCGAGGCTACACCTTC. Translated, it gives CASSLGGASGRGYTF.

This chain connects TRBV7-9 to TRBJ2-1; 8 nucleotides line up with TRBD2. V lost 5 bases to trimming and J lost 0 bases; unmatched junction nucleotides: 15. In germline, CDR1 is SEHNR, CDR2 FQNEAQ (reference sequence). CDR3 length: 19 amino acids. The CDR3 DNA reads TGTGCCAGCAGCGACCTGGGATTAGCGGGACATAGCTCCTACAATGAGCAGTTCTTC. It encodes CASSDLGLAGHSSYNEQFF.

This sequence joins TRBV29-1 and TRBJ1-2, with 8 bases fitting TRBD1. The CDR3 extends over 13 amino acids. Unmatched junction bases numbered 10, after V lost 8 bases and J lost 5 bases. CDR1 is SQVTM, CDR2 ANQGSEA, per germline. CDR3 nucleotide sequence: TGCAGCACAGGGGGGACAAACCTATATGGCTACACCTTC. This encodes CSTGGTNLYGYTF.

The chain combines TRBV3-1 (or the pseudogene TRBV3-2) with TRBJ2-7; 12 bases map to TRBD1. The J segment lost 3 bases and the V segment lost 5 bases, leaving 5 bases of the junction unmatched. CDR3 length equals 15 residues. CDR1 and CDR2 (germline): LGHDT, YNNKEL (reference sequence). CDR3 nucleotide sequence: TGTGCCAGCAGCTCCCGGGACAGGGGGCGCTACGAGCAGTACTTC. Translated, it gives CASSSRDRGRYEQYF.

This clone came up a few times. The chain recombines TRBV27 with TRBJ1-6; 8 nucleotides match TRBD1. The CDR3 has 15 amino acids. J was trimmed by 9 bases and V by 5 bases; bases with no gene match: 9. From germline, CDR1 is MNHEY and CDR2 SMNVEV (reference sequence). The CDR3 nucleotides are TGTGCCAGCAGTGAAGACAGGGGTGGTGGTTCACCCCTCCACTTT. This encodes CASSEDRGGGSPLHF.

The chain is built from TRBV2 and TRBJ2-2; D perhaps matches TRBD1 (6 bases). Germline CDR1 SNHLY, CDR2 FYNNEI. CDR3 length: 14 amino acids. The V and J ends lost 4 bases and 7 bases respectively, with 13 bases between them. In DNA form, the CDR3 reads TGTGCCAGCAGTGGCAGGGGCAACGGCGGGGAGCTGTTTTTT. Amino acids: CASSGRGNGGELFF.

This clone occurred once. J is TRBJ1-5 and V is TRBV19; TRBD1 matches 8 bases. J was trimmed by 5 bases and V by 7 bases; bases with no gene match: 13. The germline gives CDR1 LNHDA, CDR2 SQIVND (reference sequence). CDR3 length: 16 amino acids. The CDR3 sequence: CASISSLDRVDQPQHF. In DNA form, the CDR3 reads TGTGCCAGTATAAGCAGTTTGGACAGGGTCGATCAGCCCCAGCATTTT. Combining the CDR3 with reference TRBV19 and TRBJ1-5 gives the whole variable domain DGGITQSPKYLFRKEGQNVTLSCEQNLNHDAMYWYRQDPGQGLRLIYYSQIVNDFQKGDIAEGYSVSREKKESFPLTVTSAQKNPTAFYLCASISSLDRVDQPQHFGDGTRLSIL.

The chain recombines TRBV27 with TRBJ2-4, with D tentatively TRBD2 (6 bases). Trimming took off 2 bases at V and 8 bases at J, with 22 bases between the two ends. The length of the CDR3 is 17 residues. Germline V gives CDR1 MNHEY, CDR2 SMNVEV (reference sequence). CDR3 DNA: TGTGCCAGCAGTTTAAAGCACCCACGGGGGAATCTAGACATTCAGTACTTC. It codes for CASSLKHPRGNLDIQYF.

The V gene is TRBV23-1, the J gene TRBJ1-1, with D perhaps TRBD1 (5 bases). TRBV23-1 is known as an ORF, though its function is uncertain. This CDR3 spans 12 amino acids. V shed 4 bases and J shed 7 bases, with 10 bases lying between them. The chain's CDR3 is CASSPPTDEAFF. In DNA, the CDR3 is TGCGCCAGCAGTCCCCCGACAGATGAAGCTTTCTTT.